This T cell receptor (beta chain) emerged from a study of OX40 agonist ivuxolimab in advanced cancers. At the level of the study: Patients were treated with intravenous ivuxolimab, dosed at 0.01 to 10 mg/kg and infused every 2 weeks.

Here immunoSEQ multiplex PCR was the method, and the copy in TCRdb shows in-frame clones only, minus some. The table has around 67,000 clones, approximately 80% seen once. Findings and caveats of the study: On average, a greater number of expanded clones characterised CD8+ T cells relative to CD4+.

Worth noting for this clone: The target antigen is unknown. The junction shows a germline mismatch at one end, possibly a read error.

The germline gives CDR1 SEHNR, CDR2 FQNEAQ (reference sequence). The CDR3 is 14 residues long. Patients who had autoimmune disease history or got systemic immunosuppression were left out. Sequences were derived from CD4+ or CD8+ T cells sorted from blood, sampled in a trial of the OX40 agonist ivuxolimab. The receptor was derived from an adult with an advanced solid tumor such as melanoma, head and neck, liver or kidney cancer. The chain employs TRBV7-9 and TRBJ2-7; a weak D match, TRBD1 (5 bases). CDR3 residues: CASSQGLSSYEQYF. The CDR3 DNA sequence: TGCGCCAGCAGCCAGGGTCTAAGCTCCTACGAGCAGTACTTC. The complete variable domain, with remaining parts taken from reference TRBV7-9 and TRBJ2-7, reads DTGVSQNPRHKITKRGQNVTFRCDPISEHNRLYWYRQTLGQGPEFLTYFQNEAQLEKSRLLSDRFSAERPKGSFSTLEIQRTEQGDSAMYLCASSQGLSSYEQYFGPGTRLTVT.